The 23 T cell receptor beta chains below come from one sample, sequenced in a study of siplizumab effects on memory and regulatory T cells. Generated by immunoSEQ multiplex PCR, the TCRdb table keeps only in-frame clones and is missing some. There are roughly 92,000 clones in the sample; over 90% occur only once, and 1% to 1.5% lies in the top ten. Specimen: non-Treg CD4+ T cells sorted from blood. The receptors shown here come from a human donor in good health.

This clone was seen a single time. The rearrangement joins TRBV7-9 to TRBJ2-3; 10 nucleotides agree with TRBD2. Germline assignment: CDR1 SEHNR and CDR2 FQNEAQ (reference sequence). This CDR3 is 14 amino acids long. After removal of 5 bases from V and 4 bases from J, the junction contained 3 bases not matched to a gene. The CDR3 region has the DNA TGTGCCAGCAGCCAGCGGGAGGGATCAGATACGCAGTATTTT. This translates into CASSQREGSDTQYF.

The genes are TRBV11-2 and TRBJ2-2, with 7 bases aligning to TRBD2. The CDR3 has 14 amino acids. J gave up 2 bases and V 6 bases, and 3 bases lay outside the gene matches. CDR1 and CDR2 from the germline V gene are SGHAT and FQNNGV. CDR3 loop: CASRTSENTGELFF. CDR3 DNA: TGTGCCAGCAGAACTAGCGAAAACACCGGGGAGCTGTTTTTT. The whole variable domain, filled in from reference TRBV11-2 and TRBJ2-2, reads EAGVAQSPRYKIIEKRQSVAFWCNPISGHATLYWYQQILGQGPKLLIQFQNNGVVDDSQLPKDRFSAERLKGVDSTLKIQPAKLEDSAVYLCASRTSENTGELFFGEGSRLTVL.

The gene calls are TRBV6-5 and TRBJ1-4; 9 nucleotides agree with TRBD1. The CDR3 consists of 15 residues. Trimming took 6 bases from V and 5 from J; bases not matched to a gene: 7. Germline assignment: CDR1 MNHEY and CDR2 SVGAGI. CDR3 sequence (DNA): TGTGCCAGCAGCCTCGACAGGGGGGAAAATGAAAAACTGTTTTTT. Translating it yields CASSLDRGENEKLFF.

V is TRBV28 and J is TRBJ1-3, with TRBD1 identical over 8 bases. V trimming: 3 bases; J trimming: 8 bases; junction bases outside the gene matches: 12. The CDR3 runs to 16 residues. CDR1 and CDR2 (germline): MDHEN, SYDVKM. The CDR3 protein is CASSLELTGTGYTIYF. The CDR3 bases are TGTGCCAGCAGTTTGGAACTAACAGGGACAGGCTACACCATATATTTT. Drawing the rest from reference TRBV28 and TRBJ1-3, the complete variable domain is DVKVTQSSRYLVKRTGEKVFLECVQDMDHENMFWYRQDPGLGLRLIYFSYDVKMKEKGDIPEGYSVSREKKERFSLILESASTNQTSMYLCASSLELTGTGYTIYFGEGSWLTVV.

This chain links TRBV9 with TRBJ2-3, with D possibly called TRBD1 or TRBD2 (5 bases each). The germline gives CDR1 SGDLS, CDR2 YYNGEE. This CDR3 has 13 residues. Trimming took 1 base from V and 4 from J, leaving 7 bases between them. The CDR3 sequence: CASSVLGADTQYF. In nucleotides, the CDR3 is TGTGCCAGCAGCGTATTGGGGGCAGATACGCAGTATTTT.

The chain has TRBV29-1 and TRBJ2-3; 7 bases agree with TRBD2. This CDR3 is built from 13 residues. Trimming cost V 7 bases and J 7 bases; bases outside gene matches: 11. Germline V lookup: CDR1 SQVTM, CDR2 ANQGSEA. The CDR3 sequence: CSGGEGTPHTQYF. CDR3 sequence (DNA): TGCAGCGGGGGGGAGGGAACCCCCCATACGCAGTATTTT.

As DNA, the CDR3 is TGTGCCACCAGCATCCTCGGAGGAAACACCATATATTTT. This gives the protein CATSILGGNTIYF. The chain employs TRBV15 and TRBJ1-3; D call uncertain. V was shortened by 4 bases and J by 4 bases, with 8 bases between the two germline ends. Germline CDR1 LNHNV, CDR2 YYDKDF (reference sequence). The CDR3 is 13 amino acids.

This chain uses TRBV29-1 with TRBJ2-7, with D unresolved. With 1 base removed from V and 9 bases from J, the gap between germline ends came to 13 bases. CDR1 is SQVTM, CDR2 ANQGSEA, per germline. The CDR3 covers 12 residues. This CDR3 reads CSVEGSSLGQYF. The CDR3 DNA sequence: TGCAGCGTTGAAGGCTCCAGTTTGGGGCAGTACTTC.

This clone was found once. The J gene is TRBJ1-4, the V gene TRBV6-5, with unresolved D. CDR1 and CDR2 from the germline V gene are MNHEY and SVGAGI. The CDR3 sequence is 14 residues long. V was shortened by 6 bases and J by 8 bases, with 16 bases between the two germline ends. This chain's CDR3 is CASSRVSEEEKLFF. The DNA for the CDR3 is TGTGCCAGCAGCCGCGTCTCGGAGGAGGAAAAACTGTTTTTT.

The chain has TRBV15 and TRBJ2-3; possible D gene TRBD2, 5 bases. CDR1 and CDR2 (germline): LNHNV, YYDKDF (reference sequence). V gave up 1 base and J gave up 3 bases, with 11 bases separating them. CDR3 size: 15 residues. The CDR3 protein is CATSRVGVWTDTQYF. The CDR3 coding sequence is TGTGCCACCAGCAGAGTGGGAGTTTGGACAGATACGCAGTATTTT.

This clone occurred once. This rearrangement joins TRBV2 to TRBJ2-7; D might be TRBD1 (5 bases). Trimming pared 4 bases from V and 6 bases from J, leaving 10 bases between. The V gene's germline CDR1 is SNHLY and CDR2 FYNNEI. The length of the CDR3 is 12 residues. The DNA of the CDR3 is TGTGCCAGCAGTGTAATGGGGCCCGAGCAGTACTTC. Protein sequence: CASSVMGPEQYF.

This sequence joins TRBV7-8 and TRBJ2-1; D may be TRBD1 or TRBD2 (5 bases each). The CDR3 extends over 13 amino acids. Germline CDR1 reads SGHVS; CDR2 reads FQNEAQ. Trimming stripped 4 bases from V and 7 bases from J, with 11 bases between. DNA of the CDR3: TGTGCCAGCAGCTCGAGAGGGGTAAATGAGCAGTTCTTC. This gives the protein CASSSRGVNEQFF. Variable domain in full (rest from reference TRBV7-8 and TRBJ2-1): GAGVSQSPRYKVAKRGQDVALRCDPISGHVSLFWYQQALGQGPEFLTYFQNEAQLDKSGLPSDRFFAERPEGSVSTLKIQRTQQEDSAVYLCASSSRGVNEQFFGPGTRLTVL.

The chain links TRBV19 to TRBJ1-2, with D perhaps TRBD1 (6 bases). Trimming took 8 bases from V and 4 from J, leaving 20 bases between them. The CDR3 runs 15 residues. Germline-derived CDR1 and CDR2 are LNHDA and SQIVND (reference sequence). The CDR3 loop reads CASRDQGKGRYGYTF. CDR3 bases: TGTGCCAGTCGCGATCAGGGGAAAGGCCGCTATGGCTACACCTTC.

The chain has TRBV2 and TRBJ2-5; 11 bases line up with TRBD1. This CDR3 comprises 15 residues. Germline CDR1 and CDR2: SNHLY and FYNNEI. V was clipped by 6 bases and J by 5 bases; unmatched bases: 8. The DNA for the CDR3 is TGTGCCAGCAGGGGGGACAGGGGGTTTTTCGAGACCCAGTACTTC. Its translation: CASRGDRGFFETQYF.

This chain joins TRBV18 and TRBJ2-7; D uncertain. The CDR3 runs to 11 residues. Trimming pared 3 bases from V and 7 bases from J, leaving 7 bases between. CDR1 is KGHSH and CDR2 is LQKENI in the germline V gene. CDR3 bases: TGTGCCAGCTCACCTCAAGTTGAGCAGTACTTC. It yields the protein CASSPQVEQYF.

J is TRBJ2-1 and V is TRBV6-5; D gene unclear. This CDR3 contains 14 residues. Per the germline V gene, CDR1 is MNHEY and CDR2 is SVGAGI. V shed 2 bases and J shed 5 bases, with 10 bases lying between them. The CDR3 DNA follows: TGTGCCAGCAGTTACACGGGTGGGCACAATGAGCAGTTCTTC. It translates to CASSYTGGHNEQFF.

V is TRBV28 and J is TRBJ2-3, with D tentatively TRBD1 (5 bases). Germline V gene data show CDR1 as MDHEN and CDR2 as SYDVKM. CDR3 size: 15 residues. Trimming cost V 5 bases and J 4 bases, with 16 bases left between them. Written as DNA, the CDR3 is TGTGCCAGCAGTCGGACGGTTTTAGGGGCAGATACGCAGTATTTT. The encoded protein is CASSRTVLGADTQYF.

J is TRBJ2-1 and V is TRBV6-4; 10 bases match TRBD2. V lost 2 bases and J lost 4; bases outside the gene matches: 20. CDR1 is MRHNA, CDR2 SNTAGT, per germline. The CDR3 runs 21 residues. The CDR3 sequence: CASSDPSFRLAGDPRYNEQFF. The CDR3 DNA sequence: TGTGCCAGCAGTGACCCTTCTTTTAGGCTAGCGGGAGACCCGAGGTACAATGAGCAGTTCTTC.

The V gene is TRBV6-5, the J gene TRBJ2-1; tentatively, D is TRBD2 (5 bases). V was clipped by 7 bases and J by 7 bases, with 17 bases between them. Germline values: CDR1 MNHEY, CDR2 SVGAGI. The CDR3 contains 14 residues. The CDR3 protein is CASTSPAAVNEQFF. CDR3 nucleotide sequence: TGTGCCAGCACCTCACCAGCGGCCGTGAATGAGCAGTTCTTC.

This chain links TRBV7-6 with TRBJ2-3, with 8 positions matching TRBD1. V trimming: 1 base; J trimming: 6 bases; junction bases outside the gene matches: 6. CDR1 and CDR2 (germline): SGHVS, FNYEAQ. The CDR3 length is 15 residues. The CDR3 reads CASSLGDRLFDTQYF. The DNA for the CDR3 is TGTGCCAGCAGCTTAGGGGACAGGTTATTTGATACGCAGTATTTT.

The genes are TRBV30 and TRBJ2-5; D is perhaps TRBD1 or TRBD2 (5 bases each). V was cut by 2 bases and J by 1 base, with 14 bases left in between. The CDR3 has 15 amino acids. Germline V gene data show CDR1 as GTSNPN and CDR2 as SVGIG (reference sequence). The CDR3 sequence: CAWSLRGATQETQYF. CDR3 DNA sequence: TGTGCCTGGAGTCTGAGGGGTGCGACCCAAGAGACCCAGTACTTC.

The chain couples TRBV12-5 to TRBJ2-1; 7 bases agree with TRBD2. The CDR3 length is 16 residues. Germline CDR1 and CDR2: LGHNT and FRNRAP. V shed 4 bases and J 3 bases; nucleotides not matched to a gene: 9. As DNA, the CDR3 is TGTGCTAGTGGTTCGCGCCTAACTAGCGTCTACAATGAGCAGTTCTTC. Protein sequence: CASGSRLTSVYNEQFF.

V gene TRBV6-5 combines with J gene TRBJ1-1; D gene ambiguous. Looked up from germline, CDR1 is MNHEY and CDR2 is SVGAGI. CDR3 length: 15 residues. Trimming removed 7 bases at V and 1 base at J, with 16 bases between. CDR3 in amino acids: CASKIGWNTNTEAFF. For the CDR3, the DNA is TGTGCCAGCAAAATAGGTTGGAATACGAACACTGAAGCTTTCTTT.